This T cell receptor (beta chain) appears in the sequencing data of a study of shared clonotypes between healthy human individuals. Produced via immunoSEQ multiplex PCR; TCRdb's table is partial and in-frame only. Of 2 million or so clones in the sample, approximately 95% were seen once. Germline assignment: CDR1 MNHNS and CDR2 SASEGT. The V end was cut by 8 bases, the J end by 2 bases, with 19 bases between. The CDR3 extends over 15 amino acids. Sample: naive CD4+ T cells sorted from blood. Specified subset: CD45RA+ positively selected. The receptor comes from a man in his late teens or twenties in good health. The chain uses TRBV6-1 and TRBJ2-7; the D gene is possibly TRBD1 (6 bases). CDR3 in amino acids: CASGVNRDTTYEQYF. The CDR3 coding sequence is TGTGCCAGCGGGGTCAACCGGGACACGACCTACGAGCAGTACTTC.